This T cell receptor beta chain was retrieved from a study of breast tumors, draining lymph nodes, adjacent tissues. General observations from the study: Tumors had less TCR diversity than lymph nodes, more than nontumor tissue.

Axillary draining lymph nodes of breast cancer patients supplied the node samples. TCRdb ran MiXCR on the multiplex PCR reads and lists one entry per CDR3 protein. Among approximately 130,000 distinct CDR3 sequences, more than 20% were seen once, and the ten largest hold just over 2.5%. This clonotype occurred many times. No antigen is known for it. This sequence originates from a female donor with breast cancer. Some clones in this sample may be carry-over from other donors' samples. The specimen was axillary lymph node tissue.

This CDR3 is CASSYTRDRSYEQYF. The CDR3 bases are TGTGCCAGCAGTTACACACGGGATCGGTCCTACGAGCAGTACTTC. This chain uses TRBV6-5 with TRBJ2-7; tentative D call: TRBD2 (5 bases). CDR1 and CDR2 from the germline V gene are MNHEY and SVGAGI. Trimming took 2 bases from V and 1 from J, leaving 12 bases between them. The CDR3 is made up of 15 amino acids.